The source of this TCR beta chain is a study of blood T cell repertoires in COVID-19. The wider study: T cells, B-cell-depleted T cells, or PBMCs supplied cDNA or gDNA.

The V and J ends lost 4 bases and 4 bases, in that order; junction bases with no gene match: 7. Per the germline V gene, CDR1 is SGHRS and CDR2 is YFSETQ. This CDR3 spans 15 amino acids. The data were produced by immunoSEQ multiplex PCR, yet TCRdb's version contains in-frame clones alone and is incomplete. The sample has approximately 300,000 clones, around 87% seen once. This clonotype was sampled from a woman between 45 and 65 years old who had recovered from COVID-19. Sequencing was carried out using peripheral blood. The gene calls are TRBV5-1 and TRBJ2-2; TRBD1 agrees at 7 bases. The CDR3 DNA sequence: TGCGCCAGCAGCCCCCAGGGGGTTGCCACCGGGGAGCTGTTTTTT. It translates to CASSPQGVATGELFF.